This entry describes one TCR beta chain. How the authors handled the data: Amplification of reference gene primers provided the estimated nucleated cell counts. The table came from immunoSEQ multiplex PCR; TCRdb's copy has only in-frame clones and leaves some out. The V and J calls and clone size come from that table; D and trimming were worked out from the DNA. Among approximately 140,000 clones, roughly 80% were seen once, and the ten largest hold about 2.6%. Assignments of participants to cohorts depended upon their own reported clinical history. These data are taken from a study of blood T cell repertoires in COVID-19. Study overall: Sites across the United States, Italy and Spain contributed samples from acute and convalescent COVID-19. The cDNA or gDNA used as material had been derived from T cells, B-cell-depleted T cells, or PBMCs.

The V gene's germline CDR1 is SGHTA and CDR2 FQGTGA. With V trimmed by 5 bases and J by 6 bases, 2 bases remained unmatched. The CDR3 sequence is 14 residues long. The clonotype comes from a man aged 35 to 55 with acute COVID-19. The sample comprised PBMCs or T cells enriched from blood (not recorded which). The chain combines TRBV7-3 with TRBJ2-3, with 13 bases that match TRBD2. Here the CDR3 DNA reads TGTGCCAGCAGCCCGGGACTAGCGGGGGATACGCAGTATTTT. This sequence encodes CASSPGLAGDTQYF.